These 12 T cell receptor beta chains came from one sample sequenced in a study of T cells after yellow fever vaccination. TCRdb re-derived calls from the 5' RACE reads in MiXCR, one entry per CDR3 protein. The repertoire holds about 320,000 distinct CDR3 sequences, 3.5% to 4.5% seen once, with approximately 19% in the top ten. The sequencing here drew on PBMCs, taken 15 days after the yellow fever booster vaccination. These receptors came from a man between 18 and 35 years old who received the YFV17D yellow fever vaccine.

The V and J genes are TRBV14 and TRBJ2-7; 8 bases match TRBD1. With V trimmed by 4 bases and J by 2 bases, 7 bases remained unmatched. The CDR3 length is 15 residues. Germline V lookup: CDR1 SGHDN, CDR2 FVKESK. CDR3 loop: CASSRDRGSTYEQYF. CDR3 sequence (DNA): TGTGCCAGCAGCCGCGACAGGGGAAGCACCTACGAGCAGTACTTC.

This clonotype was counted many times. The CDR3 sequence is CASSLGQRYEQYV. In nucleotides, the CDR3 is TGTGCCAGCAGCTTAGGGCAGAGATACGAGCAGTACGTC. This chain joins TRBV7-2 and TRBJ2-7; D remains ambiguous. Germline CDR1 is SGHTA and CDR2 is FQGNSA. V was clipped by 1 base and J by 4 bases, with 8 bases between them. The CDR3 has 13 residues.

This clonotype was found many times. The rearrangement links TRBV5-1 to TRBJ2-5, with D perhaps matching TRBD1 (6 bases). Germline lookup yields CDR1 SGHRS and CDR2 YFSETQ. With 5 bases removed from V and 5 bases from J, the gap between germline ends came to 19 bases. There are 15 residues in the CDR3. This CDR3 reads CASSLTTSGDETQYF. DNA of the CDR3: TGCGCCAGCAGTTTAACGACCTCAGGGGACGAGACCCAGTACTTC. Full variable domain (remainder filled in from reference TRBV5-1 and TRBJ2-5): KAGVTQTPRYLIKTRGQQVTLSCSPISGHRSVSWYQQTPGQGLQFLFEYFSETQRNKGNFPGRFSGRQFSNSRSEMNVSTLELGDSALYLCASSLTTSGDETQYFGPGTRLLVL.

This clonotype was seen a few times. This chain connects TRBV30 to TRBJ1-1; D remains ambiguous. The CDR3 extends over 13 amino acids. V was trimmed by 2 bases and J by 1 base, leaving 8 bases between them. Germline-derived CDR1 and CDR2 are GTSNPN and SVGIG (reference sequence). CDR3 amino acids: CAWSFGSNTEAFF. In DNA form, the CDR3 reads TGTGCCTGGAGTTTTGGGTCGAACACTGAAGCTTTCTTT.

Many counts were recorded for this clonotype. The chain couples TRBV28 to TRBJ2-2, with TRBD1 matching over 7 bases. V shed 6 bases and J 4 bases; nucleotides not matched to a gene: 14. The CDR3 runs 17 residues. Germline values: CDR1 MDHEN, CDR2 SYDVKM. The CDR3 DNA is TGTGCCAGCAGGACCACACGAACCGGGACAGCCACCGGGGAGCTGTTTTTT. It encodes CASRTTRTGTATGELFF. Together with reference TRBV28 and TRBJ2-2, the CDR3 gives the full variable domain: DVKVTQSSRYLVKRTGEKVFLECVQDMDHENMFWYRQDPGLGLRLIYFSYDVKMKEKGDIPEGYSVSREKKERFSLILESASTNQTSMYLCASRTTRTGTATGELFFGEGSRLTVL.

This clonotype was detected ten times or more. The chain uses TRBV4-2 and TRBJ2-3; 9 bases fit TRBD2. Losses at the gene ends were 1 base for V and 4 bases for J; bases not matched to a gene: 9. The CDR3 is 17 residues long. Per germline, CDR1 LGHNA and CDR2 YNFKEQ. DNA of the CDR3: TGTGCCAGCAGCCAAGTCGGCGCGGGGGGGCAAGCAGATACGCAGTATTTT. The encoded protein is CASSQVGAGGQADTQYF.

The chain uses TRBV29-1 and TRBJ2-5; D is possibly TRBD2 (5 bases). The CDR3 contains 13 residues. V lost 6 bases, J lost 2 bases, and 13 bases lay in between. Germline V gives CDR1 SQVTM, CDR2 ANQGSEA. In DNA, the CDR3 is TGCAGCGTCCATCGAGGGTCGCAAGAGACCCAGTACTTC. It codes for CSVHRGSQETQYF.

Concerning this clonotype itself: A much larger clone sits a single nucleotide away, making a read error possible. The J gene is TRBJ2-3, the V gene TRBV2, with D unresolved. The J call is doubtful: the DNA matches TRBJ1-5 better. Germline V gives CDR1 SNHLY, CDR2 FYNNEI. CDR3 length: 12 amino acids. Here the CDR3 reads CASSEARDTQHF. DNA for the CDR3: TGTGCCAGCAGTGAAGCCCGGGATACGCAGCATTTT.

This clonotype came up a few times. The chain carries TRBV27 and TRBJ1-4; 9 nucleotides match TRBD1. Germline V gives CDR1 MNHEY, CDR2 SMNVEV (reference sequence). This CDR3 spans 17 amino acids. V lost 4 bases, J lost 6 bases, and 12 bases stayed unmatched. Here the CDR3 reads CASSSTGGFSTDEKLFF. The CDR3 DNA is TGTGCCAGCAGTTCGACAGGGGGGTTCTCAACCGATGAAAAACTGTTTTTT.

This chain uses TRBV4-1 with TRBJ2-3; 9 nucleotides match TRBD2. V dropped 1 base and J dropped 1; count of bases not matched to a gene: 9. Germline V CDR1 and CDR2: MGHRA, YSYEKL. CDR3 length: 18 residues. The CDR3 region has the DNA TGCGCCAGCAGCCAAGCCCCCTGGGCTAGCGGGGGCACAGATACGCAGTATTTT. Translating gives CASSQAPWASGGTDTQYF.

This clonotype was seen many times. V usage is TRBV10-3 and J usage is TRBJ2-2; D remains ambiguous. The CDR3 covers 13 residues. Germline values: CDR1 ENHRY, CDR2 SYGVKD. V dropped 8 bases and J dropped 0 bases, with 7 bases sitting between them. The DNA of the CDR3 is TGTGCCATCCTAGGAACGAACACCGGGGAGCTGTTTTTT. It specifies CAILGTNTGELFF.

This clonotype was detected many times. The CDR3 DNA reads TGTGCCAGCAGTGACAGGGAGGATCAGCCCCAGCATTTT. Translated: CASSDREDQPQHF. This chain uses TRBV25-1 with TRBJ1-5; D may be TRBD1 (5 bases). Trimming cost V 3 bases and J 5 bases, with 8 bases left between them. The CDR3 is 13 amino acids. Germline CDR1 and CDR2: MGHDK and SYGVNS.